One and the same sample provided the 14 T cell receptor beta chains below, sequenced in a study of radiotherapy plus CTLA-4 blockade in lung cancer. Profiling relied on immunoSEQ multiplex PCR, and the TCRdb table lists in-frame clones only, not all of them. The sample includes tens of thousands of clones, 79% of them seen just once. Here the sequenced sample was peripheral blood, taken from a patient treated with radiotherapy plus ipilimumab. The receptor source for this set is a human donor with non-small cell lung cancer who had a complete response to radiotherapy plus ipilimumab.

The genes are TRBV11-3 and TRBJ1-3, with D maybe TRBD1 (6 bases). Germline values: CDR1 SGHNT, CDR2 YENEEA. CDR3 length equals 15 residues. V gave up 7 bases and J gave up 0 bases, with 13 bases separating them. The CDR3 sequence: CASNSQGSSGNTIYF. CDR3 DNA: TGTGCCAGCAACTCACAGGGCTCCTCTGGAAACACCATATATTTT.

This rearrangement joins TRBV11-2 to TRBJ2-7; maybe TRBD2 (6 bases). Trimming removed 0 bases at V and 0 bases at J, with 9 bases between. The germline gives CDR1 SGHAT, CDR2 FQNNGV. CDR3 length: 15 residues. The CDR3 here is CASSLEVSGSYEQYV. The CDR3 coding sequence is TGTGCCAGCAGCTTAGAGGTTAGCGGCTCCTACGAGCAGTACGTC.

The chain couples TRBV11-2 to TRBJ2-1; TRBD2 matches at 11 bases. After removal of 6 bases from V and 7 bases from J, the junction contained 8 bases not matched to a gene. Germline V gene data show CDR1 as SGHAT and CDR2 as FQNNGV. The CDR3 totals 15 residues. The CDR3 loop reads CASRASGGTWNEQFF. The CDR3 nucleotides are TGTGCCAGCAGGGCTAGCGGGGGGACTTGGAATGAGCAGTTCTTC. Together with reference TRBV11-2 and TRBJ2-1, the CDR3 gives the full variable domain: EAGVAQSPRYKIIEKRQSVAFWCNPISGHATLYWYQQILGQGPKLLIQFQNNGVVDDSQLPKDRFSAERLKGVDSTLKIQPAKLEDSAVYLCASRASGGTWNEQFFGPGTRLTVL.

The table lists this clone with a count of one. The chain has TRBV30 and TRBJ2-3, with 7 bases fitting TRBD2. With V trimmed by 3 bases and J by 2 bases, 5 bases remained unmatched. CDR1 is GTSNPN and CDR2 is SVGIG in the germline V gene (reference sequence). This CDR3 has 14 residues. The DNA of the CDR3 is TGTGCCTGGAGGGAAGCGGGACCCACAGATACGCAGTATTTT. It codes for CAWREAGPTDTQYF.

In this sample, this clone turned up once. The sample holds other DNA sequences that translate to the same CDR3. The chain combines TRBV4-3 with TRBJ2-3, with 8 bases aligning to TRBD2. The CDR3 has 18 residues. With 0 bases clipped from V and 7 bases from J, the junction kept 15 bases outside the gene matches. The germline V gene has CDR1 LGHNA and CDR2 YSLEER. The CDR3 loop reads CASSQDLGTSGSFYTQYF. CDR3 nucleotide sequence: TGCGCCAGCAGCCAAGATCTAGGGACCAGCGGGAGTTTCTATACGCAGTATTTT.

The chain links TRBV7-2 to TRBJ1-1; the match to TRBD1 covers 7 bases. The CDR3 has 17 amino acids. Per the germline V gene, CDR1 is SGHTA and CDR2 is FQGNSA. J gave up 1 base and V 1 base, and 9 bases lay outside the gene matches. CDR3: CASSLDRDSYENTEAFF. The CDR3 DNA follows: TGTGCCAGCAGCTTAGATCGGGACAGCTATGAGAACACTGAAGCTTTCTTT.

This rearrangement joins TRBV11-2 to TRBJ1-1, with a weak D call TRBD1 (5 bases). In germline, CDR1 is SGHAT, CDR2 FQNNGV. Trimming took off 2 bases at V and 7 bases at J, with 14 bases between the two ends. The CDR3 extends over 14 amino acids. As DNA, the CDR3 is TGTGCCAGCAGCTTACGGCAGGGTGGAGGTGAAGCTTTCTTT. Its protein is CASSLRQGGGEAFF.

The chain couples TRBV9 to TRBJ1-5, with D possibly matching TRBD1 (5 bases). Trimming removed 3 bases at V and 5 bases at J, with 9 bases between. Looked up from germline, CDR1 is SGDLS and CDR2 is YYNGEE. The CDR3 spans 13 residues. The CDR3 spells CASSADTYQPQHF. CDR3 sequence (DNA): TGTGCCAGCAGCGCGGACACCTATCAGCCCCAGCATTTT.

CDR3 in DNA: TGTGCCAGCAGCCAGGGTGGGGGGGAACAAAGCATTCAGTACTTC. Amino acid sequence: CASSQGGGEQSIQYF. The V call is TRBV7-2, the J call TRBJ2-4, with 7 bases matching TRBD2. Looked up from germline, CDR1 is SGHTA and CDR2 is FQGNSA. V lost 5 bases to trimming and J lost 9 bases; unmatched junction nucleotides: 13. CDR3 length: 15 amino acids.

Relative to its sample, this clone is medium-sized. The chain combines TRBV6-5 with TRBJ2-5; a weak D match, TRBD1 (6 bases). This CDR3 is 12 amino acids long. Between the trimmed V and J ends, which lost 5 bases and 5 bases, there was a span of 9 bases. CDR1 MNHEY and CDR2 SVGAGI come from the germline V gene. CDR3 in amino acids: CASSTGLETQYF. In DNA form, the CDR3 reads TGTGCCAGCAGTACAGGGCTGGAGACCCAGTACTTC.

This clone is a singleton in its sample. The chain recombines TRBV6-5 with TRBJ2-2; the D gene is possibly TRBD2 (6 bases). The germline gives CDR1 MNHEY, CDR2 SVGAGI. The CDR3 is 13 amino acids. Deletions cut 7 bases from V and 6 bases from J, with 12 bases between. The DNA for the CDR3 is TGTGCCAGCACGGGGGACCCCTCCGGGGAGCTGTTTTTT. Protein: CASTGDPSGELFF.

The CDR3 DNA reads as TGTGCCAGCAGCTTAGAGGGCGGGTCCTCGACCGGAAAACTGTTTTTT. Protein product: CASSLEGGSSTGKLFF. The genes are TRBV7-9 and TRBJ1-4; D ambiguous. Trimming left V 1 base short and J 10 bases short, with 19 bases between. The germline V gene has CDR1 SEHNR and CDR2 FQNEAQ (reference sequence). This CDR3 comprises 16 residues.

The chain couples TRBV19 to TRBJ1-1; D remains ambiguous. Germline CDR1 LNHDA, CDR2 SQIVND (reference sequence). There are 12 residues in the CDR3. Trimming removed 9 bases at V and 5 bases at J, with 13 bases between. CDR3 protein: CASSREGTEAFF. The CDR3 coding sequence is TGTGCCAGCAGCCGGGAGGGTACTGAAGCTTTCTTT.

The rearrangement links TRBV9 to TRBJ2-3; 9 nucleotides line up with TRBD2. This CDR3 is built from 18 residues. CDR1 is SGDLS and CDR2 is YYNGEE in the germline V gene. V shed 4 bases, J shed 0 bases, and the junction held 12 bases outside the gene matches. CDR3 sequence (DNA): TGTGCCAGCAGCTTATCCGGGACTAGCCTTCTTAGCACAGATACGCAGTATTTT. Its protein is CASSLSGTSLLSTDTQYF.